Below are 8 T cell receptor beta chains sequenced from a single sample in a study of blood T cell repertoires in COVID-19. Produced via immunoSEQ multiplex PCR; TCRdb's table is partial and in-frame only. The table has around 300,000 clones, more than 80% seen once. Sequenced input: peripheral blood. The receptors here all came from a woman in her twenties or thirties with active or convalescent COVID-19.

This chain connects TRBV28 to TRBJ2-7, with D possibly TRBD2 on 5 matching bases. Germline V lookup: CDR1 MDHEN, CDR2 SYDVKM. This CDR3 comprises 14 residues. V was clipped by 3 bases and J by 3 bases, with 12 bases between them. The CDR3 region is CASSLTGFNYEQYF. Written as DNA, the CDR3 is TGTGCCAGCAGTTTGACGGGATTTAACTACGAGCAGTACTTC.

This chain joins TRBV5-3 and TRBJ1-3; TRBD1 aligns across 8 bases. TRBV5-3 is classed as an ORF, of uncertain function. After removal of 0 bases from V and 4 bases from J, the junction contained 3 bases not matched to a gene. CDR3 length: 15 residues. CDR3 DNA sequence: TGTGCCAGAAGCTTGGGACAGGGGACCGGAAACACCATATATTTT. It specifies CARSLGQGTGNTIYF.

The chain joins TRBV6-4 to TRBJ1-3; D remains unclear. The V gene's germline CDR1 is MRHNA and CDR2 SNTAGT. This CDR3 is 18 amino acids long. Between the trimmed V and J ends, which lost 0 bases and 0 bases, there was a span of 15 bases. The CDR3 nucleotides read TGTGCCAGCAGTGACTCGAGATATGCGCGGGCCTCTGGAAACACCATATATTTT. Amino acid sequence: CASSDSRYARASGNTIYF.

The chain has TRBV19 and TRBJ1-3; possibly TRBD1 for D (6 bases). V dropped 7 bases and J dropped 0 bases, with 19 bases sitting between them. The germline V gene encodes CDR1 LNHDA and CDR2 SQIVND (reference sequence). The CDR3 loop spans 17 amino acids. The CDR3 DNA sequence: TGTGCCAGTACCCCTCCGGGACATTTAGGCTCTGGAAACACCATATATTTT. This encodes CASTPPGHLGSGNTIYF.

V usage is TRBV4-3 and J usage is TRBJ1-1; D not resolved. CDR1 is LGHNA, CDR2 YSLEER, per germline. This CDR3 is built from 14 residues. The V end was cut by 0 bases, the J end by 6 bases, with 11 bases between. The CDR3 region has the DNA TGCGCCAGCAGCCAAGATTTGTGGGCATCTGAAGCTTTCTTT. Translated: CASSQDLWASEAFF.

The rearrangement links TRBV6-2 or TRBV6-3 to TRBJ1-2; TRBD1 might be the D (5 bases). Per the germline V gene, CDR1 is MNHEY and CDR2 is SVGEGT. Trimming stripped 6 bases from V and 4 bases from J, with 12 bases between. This CDR3 has 13 amino acids. The CDR3 protein is CASSPRVSYGYTF. The CDR3 DNA sequence: TGTGCCAGCAGCCCCAGGGTTTCCTATGGCTACACCTTC.

The V call is TRBV2, the J call TRBJ2-1; 9 nucleotides align to TRBD2. The CDR3 spans 19 residues. The V segment lost 5 bases and the J segment 4 bases; nucleotides outside the gene matches: 18. CDR1 is SNHLY and CDR2 is FYNNEI in the germline V gene. CDR3 nucleotides: TGTGCCAGCAGTCCGATACCCCCTCTCGTAGCGGGGGAATACAATGAGCAGTTCTTC. It specifies CASSPIPPLVAGEYNEQFF.

The chain uses TRBV10-3 and TRBJ2-3; 14 nucleotides agree with TRBD2. The CDR3 length is 16 residues. Germline loops: CDR1 ENHRY, CDR2 SYGVKD. Trimming cost V 4 bases and J 2 bases; bases outside gene matches: 2. CDR3 protein: CAISAGLAGATDTQYF. CDR3 nucleotide sequence: TGTGCCATCAGTGCGGGACTAGCGGGGGCCACAGATACGCAGTATTTT.